The 32 T cell receptor beta chains below all came from one sample that was sequenced in a study of blood T cells in healthy people across ages. Then a second PCR, running roughly 7 to 11 cycles, was carried out with a sample-barcoded 5' primer and a J-beta primer mix. A single record per CDR3 protein comes from TCRdb applying MiXCR to the 5' RACE reads. The repertoire has hundreds of thousands of distinct CDR3 sequences, roughly half of them found once; the top ten carry roughly 14%. Sequenced: blood. The receptors shown here come from a woman at least 80 years old in good health.

This chain connects TRBV20-1 to TRBJ2-5; 16 positions match TRBD2. The junction had 13 bases not matched to a gene; V was cut back by 6 bases and J by 3 bases. The CDR3 is 18 residues long. Germline values: CDR1 DFQATT, CDR2 SNEGSKA (reference sequence). CDR3 loop: CSAKQGGLAGGPKETQYF. CDR3 DNA sequence: TGCAGTGCCAAACAGGGGGGACTAGCGGGAGGGCCCAAAGAGACCCAGTACTTC.

This rearrangement joins TRBV6-5 to TRBJ2-7, with 8 bases aligning to TRBD1. The CDR3 spans 14 residues. V shed 4 bases and J 2 bases; nucleotides not matched to a gene: 4. The germline V gene has CDR1 MNHEY and CDR2 SVGAGI. The chain's CDR3 is CASSWTGLTYEQYF. For the CDR3, the DNA is TGTGCCAGCAGTTGGACAGGGCTAACCTACGAGCAGTACTTC.

This clonotype was seen repeatedly, ten times or more. This chain connects TRBV12-3 or TRBV12-4 to TRBJ2-3; 8 bases line up with TRBD2. V was pared by 3 bases and J by 5 bases, with 7 bases of the junction left unmatched. This CDR3 is built from 15 residues. CDR3 sequence (DNA): TGTGCCAGCAGTTTTGATCGGGGGGGAATAGATACGCAGTATTTT. Translated: CASSFDRGGIDTQYF.

For this clonotype: A read error may account for a junction end that differs from germline. DNA for the CDR3: TGTGCCAGCAGAGGGGAGACCCGGTACTTC. Translation: CASRGETRYF. The chain joins TRBV12-3 or TRBV12-4 to TRBJ2-5; either TRBD1 or TRBD2 may supply D (5 bases each). CDR3 length equals 10 residues.

This clonotype was detected many times. V and J are TRBV29-1 and TRBJ1-1, with no clear D. Germline CDR1 and CDR2: SQVTM and ANQGSEA. The CDR3 extends over 12 amino acids. Trimming pared 7 bases from V and 5 bases from J, leaving 14 bases between. CDR3 sequence (DNA): TGCAGCGCCCTCGCCCTGGGAACTGAAGCTTTCTTT. It encodes CSALALGTEAFF.

This clonotype was found once. This may be a read error: a much more frequent sequence differs by one nucleotide. The chain joins TRBV5-1 to TRBJ2-5; D might be TRBD1 or TRBD2, each matching 6 bases. Trimming removed 1 base from V and 11 bases from J, with 24 bases in between. There are 16 residues in the CDR3. Germline V lookup: CDR1 SGHRS, CDR2 YFSETQ. CDR3: CASSLNAFQGRNEQYF. Here the CDR3 DNA reads TGCGCCAGCAGCTTGAACGCCTTTCAGGGGAGGAATGAGCAGTACTTC.

The V call is TRBV28, the J call TRBJ2-1; 7 nucleotides line up with TRBD2. V gave up 4 bases and J gave up 13 bases; unmatched junction bases: 7. The CDR3 length is 12 residues. Germline V gives CDR1 MDHEN, CDR2 SYDVKM. Here the CDR3 DNA reads TGTGCCAGCAGTTCATTGGCGGGAGAACAGTTCTTC. Amino acid sequence: CASSSLAGEQFF.

This sequence joins TRBV4-3 and TRBJ2-3, with 11 bases aligning to TRBD2. The V and J ends lost 0 bases and 6 bases, in that order; junction bases with no gene match: 8. This CDR3 has 17 amino acids. CDR1 is LGHNA, CDR2 YSLEER, per germline. CDR3 region: CASSQDLPSGGLDTQYF. The CDR3 nucleotides are TGCGCCAGCAGCCAAGATCTGCCTAGCGGGGGGTTGGATACGCAGTATTTT.

On this clonotype itself: A junction boundary mismatches the germline segment, possibly from a read error. The chain joins TRBV12-3 or TRBV12-4 to TRBJ2-3, with D tentatively TRBD2 (5 bases). The CDR3 loop spans 13 amino acids. DNA for the CDR3: TGTGCCAGCAGGAGAGTGAGGGCAGATGCGCAGTATTTT. This gives the protein CASRRVRADAQYF.

With regard to this clonotype: Sequence at one end of the junction differs from germline and may be a read error. The V gene is TRBV20-1, the J gene TRBJ2-7; no firm D call. Germline V gene lookup returns CDR1 DFQATT and CDR2 SNEGSKA (reference sequence). The CDR3 loop spans 13 amino acids. The CDR3 here is CSASLRRDLERYF. The CDR3 DNA follows: TGCAGTGCTAGTCTCCGTAGAGACCTCGAGCGGTACTTC.

This chain links TRBV12-3 or TRBV12-4 with TRBJ1-2; tentative D call: TRBD1 (5 bases). With 4 bases removed from V and 8 bases from J, the gap between germline ends came to 20 bases. This CDR3 contains 15 residues. The chain's CDR3 is CASSSTGGTQEGYTF. The CDR3 DNA is TGTGCCAGCAGTTCAACTGGAGGGACCCAAGAGGGCTACACCTTC.

The chain combines TRBV7-2 with TRBJ1-4; 9 bases align to TRBD1. Germline V gives CDR1 SGHTA, CDR2 FQGNSA. With 4 bases clipped from V and 8 bases from J, the junction kept 8 bases outside the gene matches. This CDR3 spans 15 amino acids. The CDR3 DNA is TGTGCCAGCAGCTCCACCGGACAGGGGAACGAAAAACTGTTTTTT. As protein: CASSSTGQGNEKLFF.

The sample holds one count of this clonotype. A much larger clone lies a single base off, so this may be a read error. V gene TRBV2 combines with J gene TRBJ2-3; 7 nucleotides agree with TRBD2. The CDR3 runs to 17 residues. Germline V gene lookup returns CDR1 SNHLY and CDR2 FYNNEI. CDR3 bases: TGTGCCAGCGGTGAAGCCCGAAGGACTAGTGGCACAGATACGCAGTATTTT. The encoded protein is CASGEARRTSGTDTQYF.

The sample holds many counts of this clonotype. The chain employs TRBV5-5 and TRBJ2-7; 8 bases align to TRBD2. The length of the CDR3 is 17 residues. V trimming: 7 bases; J trimming: 1 base; junction bases outside the gene matches: 16. The germline V gene encodes CDR1 SGHKS and CDR2 YYEKEE (reference sequence). The CDR3 nucleotides are TGTGCCAGCGGACTGACCATGGGAGCGGGGGCATCCTACGAGCAGTACTTC. Its translation is CASGLTMGAGASYEQYF.

In this sample, this clonotype turned up a few times. The rearrangement links TRBV9 to TRBJ2-2; no definite D call. This CDR3 region has 13 residues. In germline, CDR1 is SGDLS, CDR2 YYNGEE. With 0 bases removed from V and 4 bases from J, the gap between germline ends came to 4 bases. The CDR3 DNA reads TGTGCCAGCAGCGTAGACGTCACCGGGGAGCTGTTTTTT. Translation: CASSVDVTGELFF.

This clonotype was detected only once. The CDR3 sequence is CASSQDRASSYNEQFF. In nucleotides, the CDR3 is TGTGCCAGCAGCCAAGATAGGGCTAGCTCCTACAATGAGCAGTTCTTC. The V call is TRBV4-2, the J call TRBJ2-1, with D hard to call. The CDR3 sequence is 16 residues long. Looked up from germline, CDR1 is LGHNA and CDR2 is YNFKEQ. V shed 0 bases and J shed 0 bases, with 9 bases lying between them.

This rearrangement joins TRBV6-6 to TRBJ2-3; D remains ambiguous. The V end lost 2 bases, the J end lost 0 bases, and 6 bases lay between the germline ends. The germline V gene has CDR1 MNHNY and CDR2 SVGAGI (reference sequence). The CDR3 has 14 residues. In DNA, the CDR3 is TGTGCCAGCAGTTACACACAGAGCACAGATACGCAGTATTTT. Residues: CASSYTQSTDTQYF.

This sequence joins TRBV9 and TRBJ1-1; D is unresolved. The germline gives CDR1 SGDLS, CDR2 YYNGEE. The CDR3 covers 13 residues. Trimming stripped 5 bases from V and 8 bases from J, with 16 bases between. The CDR3 sequence is CASSTEGPLEAFF. CDR3 bases: TGTGCCAGCAGTACCGAAGGCCCTTTAGAAGCTTTCTTT.

This chain uses TRBV6-1 with TRBJ2-4; maybe TRBD2 (5 bases). The J call is doubtful: the DNA matches TRBJ2-7 better. The CDR3 is 15 residues long. Germline V CDR1 and CDR2: MNHNS, SASEGT. The CDR3 spells CASSEGPLGVYEQYF. CDR3 bases: TGTGCCAGCAGCGAGGGTCCCCTGGGAGTCTACGAGCAGTACTTC.

Concerning this clonotype: At one of its ends the junction is not consistent with the germline gene, which may arise from a read error. The J gene is TRBJ1-5, the V gene TRBV4-1; 8 bases are a match to TRBD1. CDR3 length: 16 residues. Germline loops: CDR1 MGHRA, CDR2 YSYEKL. DNA of the CDR3: TGCGCCTGCAGCCCCACCCCGACAGGGGTTAATCAGCCCCAGCATTTT. Translating it yields CACSPTPTGVNQPQHF.

This sequence joins TRBV4-3 and TRBJ2-1, with a tentative D call TRBD1 (6 bases). This CDR3 comprises 15 residues. Trimming left V 2 bases short and J 6 bases short, with 14 bases between. Per germline, CDR1 LGHNA and CDR2 YSLEER. This chain's CDR3 is CASSQQGNTLNEQFF. The CDR3 DNA reads as TGCGCCAGCAGCCAACAGGGGAATACGCTCAATGAGCAGTTCTTC.

This chain uses TRBV7-2 with TRBJ2-1; 7 bases agree with TRBD2. Germline V gives CDR1 SGHTA, CDR2 FQGNSA. There are 18 residues in the CDR3. J gave up 0 bases and V 0 bases, and 8 bases lay outside the gene matches. The CDR3 DNA follows: TGTGCCAGCAGCTTAGCTGGGGCTAGCGGTTCCTCCTACAATGAGCAGTTCTTC. Protein product: CASSLAGASGSSYNEQFF.

This clonotype appeared many times. The chain uses TRBV12-3 or TRBV12-4 and TRBJ2-1; no definite D call. The CDR3 loop spans 13 amino acids. The V end lost 6 bases, the J end lost 9 bases, and 15 bases lay between the germline ends. CDR3 DNA sequence: TGTGCCAGCAGCCCGACCCCCCGAGGTGAGCAGTTCTTC. This encodes CASSPTPRGEQFF.

This chain joins TRBV7-3 and TRBJ2-1; unclear D gene. Trimming shortened V by 1 base and J by 1 base, and 11 bases separated the two germline ends. Germline-derived CDR1 and CDR2 are SGHTA and FQGTGA. The CDR3 is 16 amino acids. The CDR3 loop is CASSLRPMGSYNEQFF. The CDR3 DNA reads TGTGCCAGCAGCTTAAGACCCATGGGATCCTACAATGAGCAGTTCTTC.

This clonotype was seen only a few times. This chain links TRBV12-3 or TRBV12-4 with TRBJ2-5; 8 bases line up with TRBD1. The CDR3 is 13 residues long. The V segment lost 7 bases and the J segment 5 bases; nucleotides outside the gene matches: 6. The DNA of the CDR3 is TGTGCCAGCACCGGGACAGGCTCTGAGACCCAGTACTTC. Amino acids: CASTGTGSETQYF.

This chain joins TRBV15 and TRBJ2-1, with D possibly being TRBD2 (6 bases). Trimming took 1 base from V and 1 from J, leaving 11 bases between them. The germline V gene encodes CDR1 LNHNV and CDR2 YYDKDF (reference sequence). The CDR3 is 16 amino acids. CDR3 nucleotides: TGTGCCACCAGCAGAGTGGGGGGTCCTTCCTACAATGAGCAGTTCTTC. It translates to CATSRVGGPSYNEQFF. Full variable domain (missing parts from reference TRBV15 and TRBJ2-1): DAMVIQNPRYQVTQFGKPVTLSCSQTLNHNVMYWYQQKSSQAPKLLFHYYDKDFNNEADTPDNFQSRRPNTSFCFLDIRSPGLGDTAMYLCATSRVGGPSYNEQFFGPGTRLTVL.

This clonotype was counted a few times. The chain joins TRBV14 to TRBJ2-1; tentative D call: TRBD1 (5 bases). Germline loops: CDR1 SGHDN, CDR2 FVKESK. V was cut by 4 bases and J by 9 bases, with 13 bases left in between. The CDR3 totals 13 residues. The CDR3, as DNA: TGTGCCAGCAGCCTTCAAGCAGGGTTTGAGCAGTTCTTC. It encodes CASSLQAGFEQFF.

The V gene is TRBV7-2, the J gene TRBJ1-1; D possibly corresponds to TRBD1 (6 bases). The CDR3 is 14 amino acids. V was clipped by 3 bases and J by 3 bases, with 11 bases between them. Germline CDR1 is SGHTA and CDR2 is FQGNSA. As DNA, the CDR3 is TGTGCCAGCAGCTTTCAGGGGTTGGACACTGAAGCTTTCTTT. This sequence encodes CASSFQGLDTEAFF.

The chain carries TRBV6-1 and TRBJ1-5, with D possibly TRBD1 on 6 matching bases. V was trimmed by 1 base and J by 6 bases, leaving 13 bases between them. This CDR3 has 15 amino acids. Germline-derived CDR1 and CDR2 are MNHNS and SASEGT. CDR3 in amino acids: CASSEGGGLFQPQHF. DNA for the CDR3: TGTGCCAGCAGTGAAGGGGGGGGGCTTTTTCAGCCCCAGCATTTT.

This clonotype occurred many times. V and J are TRBV29-1 and TRBJ2-7, with D perhaps matching TRBD2 (6 bases). V was trimmed by 6 bases and J by 6 bases, leaving 15 bases between them. The CDR3 runs 12 residues. The germline CDR1 and CDR2 sequences are SQVTM and ANQGSEA. The CDR3 sequence: CSVGGGKGEQYF. In DNA, the CDR3 is TGCAGCGTGGGGGGAGGTAAAGGCGAGCAGTACTTC.

The chain uses TRBV27 and TRBJ1-6; weak D call: TRBD1 (6 bases). The CDR3 covers 14 residues. V was shortened by 3 bases and J by 13 bases, with 16 bases between the two germline ends. The germline gives CDR1 MNHEY, CDR2 SMNVEV (reference sequence). CDR3 bases: TGTGCCAGCAGTTTGGACAGCAGAAGTGGGCCCCTCCACTTT. Translated: CASSLDSRSGPLHF.

This clonotype has ten or more counts. This chain joins TRBV7-2 and TRBJ2-3, with D unresolved. The CDR3 runs 13 residues. CDR1 is SGHTA and CDR2 is FQGNSA in the germline V gene. V gave up 6 bases and J gave up 6 bases, with 13 bases separating them. CDR3 amino acids: CASSAVGWDTQYF. The CDR3 DNA reads TGTGCCAGCAGTGCTGTGGGGTGGGATACGCAGTATTTT.